This TCR beta chain was obtained from a study of cytomegalovirus exposure and HLA in healthy donors. Concerning this clone itself: Its antigen is unidentified.

Whole-study results and caveats: A previous analysis found most TCR beta V segments productive roughly 87% or roughly 30% of the time.

The PCR had 60 Vbeta and 13 Jbeta primers. Original handling: It was a later analysis that counted tens of millions of unique TCR beta chains, of which roughly 11 million were shared. Method: immunoSEQ multiplex PCR; TCRdb's copy keeps in-frame clones and lacks some. The V and J calls and clone size are taken from that table; D and trimming were inferred from the DNA. The repertoire has 90,000 to 100,000 clones, more than 60% of them found once; the top ten carry 2% to 2.5%. The sequence was collected from a man in his fifties or sixties in good health and CMV-seronegative. The sequencing sample was made of PBMCs.

CDR3 region: CASRGQSIPFF. The CDR3 region has the DNA TGTGCCAGCAGAGGACAGAGTATTCCGTTTTTT. The rearrangement joins TRBV28 to TRBJ1-4, with D perhaps TRBD1 (6 bases). V was trimmed by 6 bases and J by 16 bases, leaving 15 bases between them. CDR1 MDHEN and CDR2 SYDVKM come from the germline V gene. The CDR3 extends over 11 amino acids.